A selection of T cell receptor beta chains follows, all from one sample in a study of T cell repertoires in ileal Crohn's disease. Here immunoSEQ multiplex PCR was the method, and the copy in TCRdb shows in-frame clones only, minus some. The data contain around 15,000 clones, 70% to 90% of them singletons. Sample: ileal tissue. These receptors all stem from an adult with Crohn's disease. The CDR3 runs from the conserved cysteine through the conserved F or W. The order of the fields is J gene, clone size, D gene, V gene, CDR3 DNA, CDR3 protein. A D gene is named only where the DNA matches it firmly. Not all rows give a size; the values are once, few, many and, for expanded clones, a class.

j_gene: TRBJ2-6
abundance: NA
d_gene: TRBD1
v_gene: TRBV11-2
CDR3nt: TGTGCCAGCAGCCAGGACAGGGCTTTTGGCGGGGCCAACGTCCTGACTTTC
CDR3aa: CASSQDRAFGGANVLTF

j_gene: TRBJ2-3
abundance: large
d_gene: TRBD2
v_gene: TRBV5-4
CDR3nt: TGTGCCAGCAGCTTTTGGGGGAGCGGGATTTTAGATACGCAGTATTTT
CDR3aa: CASSFWGSGILDTQYF

j_gene: TRBJ1-5
abundance: NA
d_gene: NA
v_gene: TRBV11-2
CDR3nt: TGTGCCAGCAGACGACAGCACCCACCTAGCAATCAGCCCCAGCATTTT
CDR3aa: CASRRQHPPSNQPQHF

j_gene: TRBJ1-5
abundance: NA
d_gene: NA
v_gene: TRBV15
CDR3nt: TGTGCCACCAGCAGAGATAGGGGCAGGGAGCCCCAGCATTTT
CDR3aa: CATSRDRGREPQHF

j_gene: TRBJ2-7
abundance: NA
d_gene: TRBD1
v_gene: TRBV29-1
CDR3nt: TGCAGCGTTGAAAAACCGGGACAGACCTACGAGCAGTACTTC
CDR3aa: CSVEKPGQTYEQYF

j_gene: TRBJ2-3
abundance: NA
d_gene: TRBD2
v_gene: TRBV6-5
CDR3nt: TGTGCCAGCAGTACTAGCGGGGAAAGCACAGATACGCAGTATTTT
CDR3aa: CASSTSGESTDTQYF

j_gene: TRBJ2-1
abundance: NA
d_gene: TRBD2
v_gene: TRBV7-9
CDR3nt: TGTGCCTCCCAAGGACTAGCGGGAGATAATGAGCAGTTCTTC
CDR3aa: CASQGLAGDNEQFF

j_gene: TRBJ2-2
abundance: NA
d_gene: TRBD1
v_gene: TRBV30
CDR3nt: TGTGCCTGGAGGATCAAGGGGGCAATCGGGGAGCTGTTTTTT
CDR3aa: CAWRIKGAIGELFF

j_gene: TRBJ1-5
abundance: NA
d_gene: NA
v_gene: TRBV7-2
CDR3nt: TGTGCCAGCAGCGGCACAGGGTATAGCAATCAGCCCCAGCATTTT
CDR3aa: CASSGTGYSNQPQHF

j_gene: TRBJ2-1
abundance: few
d_gene: TRBD2
v_gene: TRBV29-1
CDR3nt: TGCAGCGTCTATGAGGCAGCTAGCGGGGTCTACAATGAGCAGTTCTTC
CDR3aa: CSVYEAASGVYNEQFF

j_gene: TRBJ1-1
abundance: NA
d_gene: TRBD1
v_gene: TRBV7-6
CDR3nt: TGTGCCAGCAGCCGGGACAGTTACACTGAAGCTTTCTTT
CDR3aa: CASSRDSYTEAFF

j_gene: TRBJ1-5
abundance: few
d_gene: TRBD1
v_gene: TRBV30
CDR3nt: TGTGCCTGGAGCCAGGACAGGGTGGCGCCCCAGCATTTT
CDR3aa: CAWSQDRVAPQHF

j_gene: TRBJ2-5
abundance: NA
d_gene: TRBD1
v_gene: TRBV7-2
CDR3nt: TGTGCCAGCAGCCCCCGAGTTACAGGGGGGGAGACCCAGTACTTC
CDR3aa: CASSPRVTGGETQYF

j_gene: TRBJ2-5
abundance: NA
d_gene: TRBD1
v_gene: TRBV6-1
CDR3nt: TGTGCCAGCGACAGGGAATGGCGAGAGACCCAGTACTTC
CDR3aa: CASDREWRETQYF

j_gene: TRBJ1-2
abundance: NA
d_gene: TRBD1
v_gene: TRBV5-1
CDR3nt: TGCGCCAGCAGCCCTTGGACAGGGGAATACTATGGCTACACCTTC
CDR3aa: CASSPWTGEYYGYTF

j_gene: TRBJ2-3
abundance: NA
d_gene: TRBD1
v_gene: TRBV7-3
CDR3nt: TGTGCCAGCAGCGGGGACAGCGTCACAGATACGCAGTATTTT
CDR3aa: CASSGDSVTDTQYF

j_gene: TRBJ2-1
abundance: once
d_gene: TRBD1
v_gene: TRBV9
CDR3nt: TGTGCCAGCAGCGCCCGGGACAGGGAATACAATGAGCAGTTCTTC
CDR3aa: CASSARDREYNEQFF

j_gene: TRBJ2-4
abundance: NA
d_gene: NA
v_gene: TRBV7-8
CDR3nt: TGTGCCAGCAGCTTAGCCCCTTACTCCCCCAAAAACATTCAGTACTTC
CDR3aa: CASSLAPYSPKNIQYF

j_gene: TRBJ2-3
abundance: NA
d_gene: NA
v_gene: TRBV30
CDR3nt: TGTGCCTGGAGTGTTGACAGCAACACAGATACGCAGTATTTT
CDR3aa: CAWSVDSNTDTQYF

j_gene: TRBJ1-1
abundance: NA
d_gene: NA
v_gene: TRBV28
CDR3nt: TGTGCCAGCACCATGAACACTGAAGCTTTCTTT
CDR3aa: CASTMNTEAFF

j_gene: TRBJ1-2
abundance: NA
d_gene: NA
v_gene: TRBV19
CDR3nt: TGTGCCAGTAGTCCGTGGTCCGGACGGGAATCTAACTATGGCTACACCTTC
CDR3aa: CASSPWSGRESNYGYTF

j_gene: TRBJ2-3
abundance: NA
d_gene: TRBD2
v_gene: TRBV19
CDR3nt: TGTGCCAGTAGTTCTAGGGGACTAGAGACAGATACGCAGTATTTT
CDR3aa: CASSSRGLETDTQYF

j_gene: TRBJ1-1
abundance: NA
d_gene: TRBD1
v_gene: TRBV7-9
CDR3nt: TGTGCCACGGGACAGGGTAGCGCTGAAGCTTTCTTT
CDR3aa: CATGQGSAEAFF

j_gene: TRBJ2-7
abundance: NA
d_gene: NA
v_gene: TRBV9
CDR3nt: TGTGCCAGCACCCGAGGGCAGGCCGCCTACGAGCAGTACTTC
CDR3aa: CASTRGQAAYEQYF

j_gene: TRBJ2-5
abundance: NA
d_gene: TRBD1
v_gene: TRBV5-1
CDR3nt: TGCGCCAGCAGTCAAGGACAGGGTGTTGGAGAGACCCAGTACTTC
CDR3aa: CASSQGQGVGETQYF

j_gene: TRBJ1-1
abundance: NA
d_gene: TRBD1
v_gene: TRBV9
CDR3nt: TGTGCCAGCAGCGTAGGAGGGACAGGGGGGACTGAAGCTTTCTTT
CDR3aa: CASSVGGTGGTEAFF

j_gene: TRBJ1-1
abundance: NA
d_gene: NA
v_gene: TRBV7-2
CDR3nt: TGTGCCAGCAGCCTGATGCGGAACACTGAAGCTTTCTTT
CDR3aa: CASSLMRNTEAFF

j_gene: TRBJ1-1
abundance: NA
d_gene: TRBD1
v_gene: TRBV5-1
CDR3nt: TGCGCCAGCAGCTTGGGGACAGGAGGTGAAGCTTTCTTT
CDR3aa: CASSLGTGGEAFF

j_gene: TRBJ2-1
abundance: few
d_gene: NA
v_gene: TRBV5-1
CDR3nt: TGCGCCAGCAGCTTGGATCCGGGTTCTCTCAGCAATGAGCAGTTCTTC
CDR3aa: CASSLDPGSLSNEQFF

j_gene: TRBJ1-4
abundance: NA
d_gene: TRBD1
v_gene: TRBV7-2
CDR3nt: TGTGCCAGCAGCCCCACACCGGGACAGCCGAATGAAAAACTGTTTTTT
CDR3aa: CASSPTPGQPNEKLFF

j_gene: TRBJ2-5
abundance: NA
d_gene: TRBD2
v_gene: TRBV5-1
CDR3nt: TGCGCCAGCAGCTCCCTGGGCGGGGGGACGGAGACCCAGTACTTC
CDR3aa: CASSSLGGGTETQYF

j_gene: TRBJ1-2
abundance: NA
d_gene: NA
v_gene: TRBV7-2
CDR3nt: TGTGCCAGCAGCTTAGGACAGTCTTATGGCTACACCTTC
CDR3aa: CASSLGQSYGYTF

j_gene: TRBJ1-1
abundance: NA
d_gene: TRBD1
v_gene: TRBV27
CDR3nt: TGTGCCAGCAGTTCGGGACAGGGGGGGAGGCCTGAAGCTTTCTTT
CDR3aa: CASSSGQGGRPEAFF

j_gene: TRBJ2-1
abundance: NA
d_gene: NA
v_gene: TRBV7-2
CDR3nt: TGTGCCAGCAGCCCCGGGACTGGTCGTTACGGTGAGCAGTTCTTC
CDR3aa: CASSPGTGRYGEQFF

j_gene: TRBJ1-6
abundance: NA
d_gene: NA
v_gene: TRBV6-5
CDR3nt: TGTGCCAGCAGTTTCTCCAGCTCCTATAATTCACCCCTCCACTTT
CDR3aa: CASSFSSSYNSPLHF

j_gene: TRBJ2-3
abundance: NA
d_gene: NA
v_gene: TRBV5-4
CDR3nt: TGTGCCAGCAGCTTGTGGGGCTCAAGAGCCACCGATACGCAGTATTTT
CDR3aa: CASSLWGSRATDTQYF

j_gene: TRBJ1-5
abundance: NA
d_gene: NA
v_gene: TRBV6-1
CDR3nt: TGTGCCAGCAGTGAGGCGGGCAGGACCCAGCATTTT
CDR3aa: CASSEAGRTQHF

j_gene: TRBJ2-7
abundance: few
d_gene: TRBD1
v_gene: TRBV19
CDR3nt: TGTGCCAGTAGTCCGAGGCGGCCGGGACAGGGATGGTACGAGCAGTACTTC
CDR3aa: CASSPRRPGQGWYEQYF